What follows is one T cell receptor (beta chain) and its context. Antigen: not known. These data belong to a study of cytomegalovirus exposure and HLA in healthy donors. Study outcomes and limitations: Under in vitro conditions, a few CMV-associated chains were confirmed as specific for CMV antigens.

The protocol was immunoSEQ multiplex PCR, while the TCRdb copy is restricted to in-frame clones and leaves out a portion. This sample has over 200,000 clones, with roughly 91% found just once. From germline, CDR1 is MGHRA and CDR2 YSYEKL. The trim removed 0 bases at V and 1 base at J, leaving 9 bases unmatched. CDR3 size: 19 residues. Source material: PBMCs. The TCR was taken from a woman aged 30 to 39 in good health and CMV-seronegative. The chain has TRBV4-1 and TRBJ2-7; 13 positions match TRBD2. This chain's CDR3 is CASSQEGGLAGVFSYEQYF. CDR3 in DNA: TGCGCCAGCAGCCAAGAAGGTGGACTAGCGGGAGTATTTTCCTACGAGCAGTACTTC.